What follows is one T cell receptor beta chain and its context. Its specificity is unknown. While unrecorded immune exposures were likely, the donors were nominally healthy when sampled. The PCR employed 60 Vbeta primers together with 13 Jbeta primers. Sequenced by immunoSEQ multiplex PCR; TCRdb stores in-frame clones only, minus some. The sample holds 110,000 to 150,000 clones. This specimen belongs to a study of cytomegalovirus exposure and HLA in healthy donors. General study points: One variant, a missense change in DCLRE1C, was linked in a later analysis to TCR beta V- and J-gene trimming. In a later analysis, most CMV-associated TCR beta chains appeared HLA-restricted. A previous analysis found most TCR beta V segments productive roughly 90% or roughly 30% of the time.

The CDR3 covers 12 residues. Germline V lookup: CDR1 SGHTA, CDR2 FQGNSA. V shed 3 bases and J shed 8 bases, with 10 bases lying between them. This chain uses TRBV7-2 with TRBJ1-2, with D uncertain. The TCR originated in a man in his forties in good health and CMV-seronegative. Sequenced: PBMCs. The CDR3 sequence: CASSFETGGYTF. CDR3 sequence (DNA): TGTGCCAGCAGCTTCGAGACTGGAGGCTACACCTTC.